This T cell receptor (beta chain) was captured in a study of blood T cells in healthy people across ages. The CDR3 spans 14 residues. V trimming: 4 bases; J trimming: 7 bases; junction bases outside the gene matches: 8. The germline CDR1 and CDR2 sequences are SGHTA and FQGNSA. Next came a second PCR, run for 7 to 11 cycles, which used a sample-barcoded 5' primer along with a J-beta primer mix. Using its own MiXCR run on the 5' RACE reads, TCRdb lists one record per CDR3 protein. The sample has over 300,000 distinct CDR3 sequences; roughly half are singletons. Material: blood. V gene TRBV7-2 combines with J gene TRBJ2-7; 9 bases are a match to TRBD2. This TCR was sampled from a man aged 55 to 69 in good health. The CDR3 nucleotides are TGTGCCAGCAGCTCATTAGCGGGAGTCGGAGAGCAGTACTTC. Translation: CASSSLAGVGEQYF. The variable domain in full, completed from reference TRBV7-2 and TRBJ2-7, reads GAGVSQSPSNKVTEKGKDVELRCDPISGHTALYWYRQSLGQGLEFLIYFQGNSAPDKSGLPSDRFSAERTGGSVSTLTIQRTQQEDSAVYLCASSSLAGVGEQYFGPGTRLTVT.